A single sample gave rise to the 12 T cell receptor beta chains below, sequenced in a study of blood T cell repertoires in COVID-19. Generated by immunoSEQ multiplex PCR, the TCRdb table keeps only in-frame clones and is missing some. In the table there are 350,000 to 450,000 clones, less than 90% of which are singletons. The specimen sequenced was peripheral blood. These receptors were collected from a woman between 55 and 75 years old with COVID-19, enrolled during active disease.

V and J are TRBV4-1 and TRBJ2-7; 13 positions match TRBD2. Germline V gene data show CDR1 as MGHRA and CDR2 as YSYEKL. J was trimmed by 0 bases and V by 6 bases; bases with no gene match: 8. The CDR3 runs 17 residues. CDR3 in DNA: TGCGCCAGCAGTTCGGGACTAGCGGGGACCAGCTCCTACGAGCAGTACTTC. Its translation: CASSSGLAGTSSYEQYF.

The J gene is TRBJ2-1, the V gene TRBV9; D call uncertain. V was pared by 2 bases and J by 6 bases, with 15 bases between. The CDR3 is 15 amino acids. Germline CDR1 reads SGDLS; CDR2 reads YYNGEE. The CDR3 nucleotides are TGTGCCAGCAGCGTGTTTGGGTCAAAGCGCAATGAGCAGTTCTTC. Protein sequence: CASSVFGSKRNEQFF.

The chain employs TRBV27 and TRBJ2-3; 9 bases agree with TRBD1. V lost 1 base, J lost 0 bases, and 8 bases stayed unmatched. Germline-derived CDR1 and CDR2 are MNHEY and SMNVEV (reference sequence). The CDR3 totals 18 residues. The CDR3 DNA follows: TGTGCCAGCAGTTTATTAACGGGACAGGGATCTAGCACAGATACGCAGTATTTT. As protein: CASSLLTGQGSSTDTQYF.

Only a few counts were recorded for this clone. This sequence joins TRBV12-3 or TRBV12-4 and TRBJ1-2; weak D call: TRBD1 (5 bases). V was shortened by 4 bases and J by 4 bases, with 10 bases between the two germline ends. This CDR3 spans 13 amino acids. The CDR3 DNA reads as TGTGCCAGCAGTTCACGGACACTCTATGGCTACACCTTC. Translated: CASSSRTLYGYTF.

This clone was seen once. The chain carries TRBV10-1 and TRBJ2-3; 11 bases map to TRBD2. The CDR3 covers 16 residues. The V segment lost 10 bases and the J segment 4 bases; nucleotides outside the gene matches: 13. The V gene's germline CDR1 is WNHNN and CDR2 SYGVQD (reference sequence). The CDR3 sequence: CATANWLAGGPDTQYF. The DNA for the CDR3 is TGCGCCACCGCAAATTGGCTAGCGGGGGGCCCAGATACGCAGTATTTT.

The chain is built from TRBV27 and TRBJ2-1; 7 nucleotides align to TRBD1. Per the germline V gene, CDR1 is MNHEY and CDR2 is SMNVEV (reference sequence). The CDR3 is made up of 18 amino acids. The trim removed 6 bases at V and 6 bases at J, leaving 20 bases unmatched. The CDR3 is CASRLGTGYGTASNEQFF. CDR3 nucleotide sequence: TGTGCCAGCAGGCTAGGGACCGGCTACGGGACAGCTTCCAATGAGCAGTTCTTC.

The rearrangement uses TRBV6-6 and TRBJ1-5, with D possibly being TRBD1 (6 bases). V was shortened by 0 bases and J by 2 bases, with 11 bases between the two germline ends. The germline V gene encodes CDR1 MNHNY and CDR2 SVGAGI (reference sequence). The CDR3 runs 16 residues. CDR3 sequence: CASSYSRGMGNQPQHF. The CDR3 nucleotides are TGTGCCAGCAGTTACTCGAGGGGGATGGGCAATCAGCCCCAGCATTTT.

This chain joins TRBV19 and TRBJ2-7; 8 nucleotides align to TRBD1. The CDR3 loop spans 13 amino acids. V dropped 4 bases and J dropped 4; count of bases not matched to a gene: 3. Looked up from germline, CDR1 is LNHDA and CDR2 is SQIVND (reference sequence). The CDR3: CASSTTGEYEQYF. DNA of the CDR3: TGTGCCAGTAGTACGACAGGGGAATACGAGCAGTACTTC. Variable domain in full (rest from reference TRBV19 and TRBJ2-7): DGGITQSPKYLFRKEGQNVTLSCEQNLNHDAMYWYRQDPGQGLRLIYYSQIVNDFQKGDIAEGYSVSREKKESFPLTVTSAQKNPTAFYLCASSTTGEYEQYFGPGTRLTVT.

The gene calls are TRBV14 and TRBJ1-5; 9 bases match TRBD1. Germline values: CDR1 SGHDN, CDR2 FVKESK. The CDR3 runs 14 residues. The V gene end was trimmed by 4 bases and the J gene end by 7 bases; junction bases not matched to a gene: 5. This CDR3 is CASSPKTGGQPQHF. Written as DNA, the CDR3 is TGTGCCAGCAGCCCTAAGACAGGGGGACAGCCCCAGCATTTT.

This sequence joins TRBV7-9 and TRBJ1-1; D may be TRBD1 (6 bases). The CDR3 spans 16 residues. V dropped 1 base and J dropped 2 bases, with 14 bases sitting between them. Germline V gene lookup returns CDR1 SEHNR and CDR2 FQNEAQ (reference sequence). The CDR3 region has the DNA TGTGCCAGCAGCTTAGACCTCAGACAGGACAACACTGAAGCTTTCTTT. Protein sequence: CASSLDLRQDNTEAFF.

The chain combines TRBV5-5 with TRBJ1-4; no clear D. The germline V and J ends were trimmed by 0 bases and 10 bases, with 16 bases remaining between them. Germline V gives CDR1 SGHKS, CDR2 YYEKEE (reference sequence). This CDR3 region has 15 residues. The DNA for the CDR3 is TGTGCCAGCAGCTTGGCCTTCTATCCCCTTGGAAAACTGTTTTTT. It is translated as CASSLAFYPLGKLFF. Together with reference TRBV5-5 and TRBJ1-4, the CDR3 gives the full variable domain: DAGVTQSPTHLIKTRGQQVTLRCSPISGHKSVSWYQQVLGQGPQFIFQYYEKEERGRGNFPDRFSARQFPNYSSELNVNALLLGDSALYLCASSLAFYPLGKLFFGSGTQLSVL.

The CDR3 DNA reads as TGTGCCAGCAGCTTAGTCAGGGCTGGGGAGCTGTTTTTT. This encodes CASSLVRAGELFF. This chain uses TRBV11-2 with TRBJ2-2; D is perhaps TRBD1 (5 bases). CDR1 and CDR2 from the germline V gene are SGHAT and FQNNGV. Trimming pared 1 base from V and 8 bases from J, leaving 8 bases between. The CDR3 is 13 amino acids. Looking up the rest from reference TRBV11-2 and TRBJ2-2 gives the full variable domain: EAGVAQSPRYKIIEKRQSVAFWCNPISGHATLYWYQQILGQGPKLLIQFQNNGVVDDSQLPKDRFSAERLKGVDSTLKIQPAKLEDSAVYLCASSLVRAGELFFGEGSRLTVL.